Listed here are 7 T cell receptor beta chains from one sample, sequenced in a study of regulatory T cells in long-lasting Graves disease. Time point defined: newly diagnosed GD, antithyroid drugs for less than 3 months. With RNA extracted from PBMCs as input, the TCR library was made. Arm-PCR of CDR3 regions with iRepertoire HTBI primers generated TCR beta libraries. TCRdb itself ran the multiplex PCR reads through MiXCR, one entry per CDR3 protein. The profile shows approximately 300,000 distinct CDR3 sequences, under 20% of them singletons. The input for sequencing was peripheral blood mononuclear cells (PBMCs), taken at new diagnosis, from a patient treated with antithyroid drugs. The receptors derive from a female donor with Graves disease.

This clonotype appeared many times. This rearrangement joins TRBV12-3 or TRBV12-4 to TRBJ2-5; D unclear. Trimming removed 3 bases at V and 0 bases at J, with 5 bases between. This CDR3 has 13 residues. The CDR3 DNA is TGTGCCAGCAGTTTTGCCTACCAAGAGACCCAGTACTTC. Protein sequence: CASSFAYQETQYF.

This clonotype occurred many times. The chain recombines TRBV12-3 or TRBV12-4 with TRBJ2-7; no definite D call. CDR3 length equals 12 residues. The V and J ends lost 6 bases and 3 bases respectively, with 9 bases between them. DNA for the CDR3: TGTGCCAGCAGCTTAACTTTCTACGAGCAGTACTTC. Translated, it gives CASSLTFYEQYF.

This clonotype was counted many times. The rearrangement links TRBV29-1 to TRBJ2-1; the match to TRBD2 covers 10 bases. The length of the CDR3 is 14 residues. V shed 3 bases and J 5 bases; nucleotides not matched to a gene: 4. Looked up from germline, CDR1 is SQVTM and CDR2 is ANQGSEA. This CDR3 reads CSVDLAGANNEQFF. CDR3 bases: TGCAGCGTTGATCTAGCGGGAGCGAACAATGAGCAGTTCTTC.

As regards this clonotype: With a far larger clone one base away, a read error is the likely cause. The V gene is TRBV12-3 or TRBV12-4, the J gene TRBJ2-5, with TRBD2 as a possible D gene (6 bases). The assigned J gene may be wrong: the sequence end matches TRBJ2-1 better. This CDR3 spans 14 amino acids. The CDR3 DNA reads as TGTGCCAGCAATCCATGGGACTCGGACAATGAGCAGTTCTTC. Amino acids: CASNPWDSDNEQFF.

This clonotype has more than one count but fewer than ten. This chain links TRBV4-2 with TRBJ2-1; tentative D call: TRBD2 (6 bases). The CDR3 consists of 17 residues. The V end lost 1 base, the J end lost 3 bases, and 16 bases lay between the germline ends. Per germline, CDR1 LGHNA and CDR2 YNFKEQ. The CDR3 region is CASSQGLGADNYNEQFF. For the CDR3, the DNA is TGTGCCAGCAGCCAAGGACTAGGAGCGGACAACTACAATGAGCAGTTCTTC.

This clonotype was counted many times. The V gene is TRBV2, the J gene TRBJ2-1; TRBD2 matches at 12 bases. The J call may be faulty, since TRBJ2-5 better matches the DNA end. Germline V lookup: CDR1 SNHLY, CDR2 FYNNEI. CDR3 length: 18 residues. CDR3: CASSEAYRLAGEVETQYF. In nucleotides, the CDR3 is TGTGCCAGCAGTGAAGCGTACCGACTAGCGGGAGAGGTAGAGACCCAGTACTTC.

CDR3 DNA: TGTGCCAGCAGCCCCGACAGGGAGGGAGAAGATACGCAGTATTTT. Its protein is CASSPDREGEDTQYF. The chain employs TRBV3-1 and TRBJ2-3; D assignment may be TRBD1 or TRBD2 (7 bases each). From germline, CDR1 is LGHDT and CDR2 YNNKEL (reference sequence). V dropped 4 bases and J dropped 5 bases, with 16 bases sitting between them. The CDR3 runs 15 residues.